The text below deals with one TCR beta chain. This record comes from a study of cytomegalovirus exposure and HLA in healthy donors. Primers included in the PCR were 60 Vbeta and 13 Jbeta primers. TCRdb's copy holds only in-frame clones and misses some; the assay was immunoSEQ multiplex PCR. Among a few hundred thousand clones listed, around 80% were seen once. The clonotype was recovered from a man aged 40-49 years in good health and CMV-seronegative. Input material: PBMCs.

CDR3 DNA: TGTGCCATCAGTGACCATTCCTACGAGCAGTACTTC. Its protein product is CAISDHSYEQYF. The chain has TRBV10-3 and TRBJ2-7; unclear D gene. This CDR3 is 12 amino acids long. The germline V gene has CDR1 ENHRY and CDR2 SYGVKD. V lost 3 bases and J lost 1, with 4 bases in between.